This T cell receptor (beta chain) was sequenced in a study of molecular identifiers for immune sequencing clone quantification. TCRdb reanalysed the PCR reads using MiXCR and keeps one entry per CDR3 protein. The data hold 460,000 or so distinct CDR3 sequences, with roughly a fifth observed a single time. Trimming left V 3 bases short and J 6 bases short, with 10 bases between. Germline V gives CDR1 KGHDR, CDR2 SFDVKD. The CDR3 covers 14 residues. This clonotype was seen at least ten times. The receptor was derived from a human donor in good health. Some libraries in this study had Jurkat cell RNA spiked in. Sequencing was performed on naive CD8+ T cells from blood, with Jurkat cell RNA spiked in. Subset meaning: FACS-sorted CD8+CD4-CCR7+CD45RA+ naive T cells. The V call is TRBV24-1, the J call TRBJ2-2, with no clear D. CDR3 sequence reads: CATSDLDEAGELFF. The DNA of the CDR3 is TGTGCCACCAGTGATCTCGACGAGGCCGGGGAGCTGTTTTTT.